Below are 2 T cell receptor beta chains sequenced from a single sample in a study of blood T cell repertoires in COVID-19 (dated by TCRdb to about 2020). Library creation used the immunoSEQ multiplex PCR assay. TCRdb took over this immuneACCESS table, retaining in-frame rearrangements with V and J assigned. Such tables are incomplete; in checked studies, under half of the missing clones stem from an unresolved V gene, and the remainder is unexplained. The sample data list tens of thousands of clones, and 65% to 90% of these were observed just once. The ten top clones hold about 1.5% of the sample. The material sequenced was peripheral blood. The receptors were sampled from an older woman with acute or convalescent COVID-19.

The chain carries TRBV19 and TRBJ1-6; TRBD1 is a possible D gene (5 bases). This CDR3 spans 14 amino acids. CDR1 is LNHDA and CDR2 is SQIVND in the germline V gene (reference sequence). V lost 6 bases, J lost 6 bases, and 12 bases lay in between. The CDR3 coding sequence is TGTGCCAGTAGGGCGGGACGGACTAATTCACCCCTCCACTTT. It translates to CASRAGRTNSPLHF.

The V gene is TRBV3-1 (or the pseudogene TRBV3-2), the J gene TRBJ1-1, with D uncertain. V lost 0 bases and J lost 1, with 9 bases in between. The CDR3 contains 15 residues. Germline V CDR1 and CDR2: LGHDT, YNNKEL (reference sequence). The CDR3 DNA follows: TGTGCCAGCAGCCAAGATCATGCAGGGAACACTGAAGCTTTCTTT. As protein: CASSQDHAGNTEAFF.